The clone carrying this T cell receptor beta chain was observed a few times. This sample stems from a study of blood T cells in healthy people across ages. The use of a sample-barcoded 5' primer and a J-beta primer mix characterized a second PCR of roughly 6 to 11 cycles. MiXCR, run by TCRdb on the 5' RACE reads, gives a single entry per CDR3 protein. The sample contains roughly 1,100,000 distinct CDR3 sequences, about 23% of which appear only once. Germline CDR1 SEHNR, CDR2 FQNEAQ (reference sequence). V trimming: 6 bases; J trimming: 8 bases; junction bases outside the gene matches: 9. The CDR3 sequence is 14 residues long. These data were also reused for a study on T cells of mothers and their children.

The chain carries TRBV7-9 and TRBJ2-1; 8 bases map to TRBD2. The TCR originated in a girl aged 2 to 10 in good health. Sequencing was carried out using blood. The CDR3 sequence is CASSMAGGNHEQFF. The CDR3 bases are TGTGCCAGCAGTATGGCGGGGGGCAACCATGAGCAGTTCTTC.